The clone carrying this T cell receptor (beta chain) was found a few times. This sample was taken from a study of blood T cells in healthy people across ages. The CDR3 has 16 amino acids. The ends lost 5 bases at V and 6 bases at J; junction bases unmatched: 12. Germline CDR1 SNHLY, CDR2 FYNNEI. Primed by a sample-barcoded 5' primer and a J-beta primer mix, a second PCR proceeded for 7 to 11 cycles. A single record per CDR3 protein comes from TCRdb applying MiXCR to the 5' RACE reads. Among over 500,000 distinct CDR3 sequences listed, 52% were seen once. The receptor's source is a woman of 80 years or more in good health. The chain employs TRBV2 and TRBJ1-2; 10 bases agree with TRBD1. The material sequenced was blood. The CDR3 region has the DNA TGTGCCAGCAGTCCCAAACTCCGGGACAGGGGTGATGGCTACACCTTC. As protein: CASSPKLRDRGDGYTF.